This TCR beta chain was sequenced during a study of T cells after yellow fever vaccination. Whole-study context: Fractions low in cell number were prepared with SMART-Seq v4 Ultra Low Input. Findings and caveats of the study: Weaker in magnitude, the secondary response showed a faster peak on day 5 versus 15. Almost all vaccine-responding clonotypes could not be detected on day 0 in sorted memory subsets. Detected again after the booster were most primary-vaccination clones, at almost 97% CD4 and approximately 90% CD8.

This clonotype was detected many times. In TCRdb, the 5' RACE reads were re-called with MiXCR into one record per CDR3 protein. Of some 26,000 distinct CDR3 sequences detected, around 3.4% appear once; the ten largest clones hold approximately 0.89%. Sequencing was performed on PBMCs, either bulk or a sorted T-cell subset (CD4+, CD8+, memory, or dextramer-sorted; not recorded which), taken about 49 days after the first yellow fever vaccination. The TCR sequence derives from a young man who received the YFV17D yellow fever vaccine.

The CDR3 loop is CASSLVGVEQFF. CDR3 nucleotide sequence: TGTGCCAGCAGCTTAGTTGGAGTTGAGCAGTTCTTC. This chain joins TRBV7-8 and TRBJ2-1; D is ambiguous. Germline CDR1 is SGHVS and CDR2 is FQNEAQ. Between the trimmed V and J ends, which lost 1 base and 9 bases, there was a span of 7 bases. There are 12 residues in the CDR3.